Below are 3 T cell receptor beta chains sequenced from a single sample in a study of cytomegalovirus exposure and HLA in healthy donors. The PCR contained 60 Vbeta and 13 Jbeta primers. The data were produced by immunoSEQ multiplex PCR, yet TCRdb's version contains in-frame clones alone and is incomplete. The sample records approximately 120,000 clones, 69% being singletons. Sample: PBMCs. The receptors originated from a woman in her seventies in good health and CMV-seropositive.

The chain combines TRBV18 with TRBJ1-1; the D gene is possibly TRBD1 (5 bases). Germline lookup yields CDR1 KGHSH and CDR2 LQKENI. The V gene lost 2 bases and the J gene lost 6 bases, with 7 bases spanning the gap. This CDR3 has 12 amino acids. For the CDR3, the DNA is TGTGCCAGCTCACCAGGAGGGGCTGAAGCTTTCTTT. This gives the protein CASSPGGAEAFF. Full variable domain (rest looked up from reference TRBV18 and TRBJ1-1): NAGVMQNPRHLVRRRGQEARLRCSPMKGHSHVYWYRQLPEEGLKFMVYLQKENIIDESGMPKERFSAEFPKEGPSILRIQQVVRGDSAAYFCASSPGGAEAFFGQGTRLTVV.

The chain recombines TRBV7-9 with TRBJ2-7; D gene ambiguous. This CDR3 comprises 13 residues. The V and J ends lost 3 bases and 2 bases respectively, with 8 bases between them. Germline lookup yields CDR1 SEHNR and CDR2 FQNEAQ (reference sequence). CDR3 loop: CASSLSATYEQYF. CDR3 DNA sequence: TGTGCCAGCAGCTTGTCCGCGACCTACGAGCAGTACTTC.

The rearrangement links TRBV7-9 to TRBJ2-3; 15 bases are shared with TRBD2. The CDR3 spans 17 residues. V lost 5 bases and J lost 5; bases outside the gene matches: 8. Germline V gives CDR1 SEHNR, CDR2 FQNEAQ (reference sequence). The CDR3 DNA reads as TGTGCCAGCAGCCCTGGGACTAGCGGGGGGACGGGAGATACGCAGTATTTT. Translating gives CASSPGTSGGTGDTQYF.